The sequence of this TCR beta chain was determined in a study of OX40 agonist ivuxolimab in advanced cancers. Across the whole study: An anti-OX40 (CD134) antibody with agonistic activity, ivuxolimab, was administered to patients.

This clone has just one count. The data were produced by immunoSEQ multiplex PCR, yet TCRdb's version contains in-frame clones alone and is incomplete. The sample consists of 30,000 to 40,000 clones, roughly nine tenths of them appearing once. The sequence was collected from an adult with an advanced solid tumor such as melanoma, head and neck, liver or kidney cancer. Sample: CD4+ or CD8+ T cells sorted from blood, taken in a trial of the OX40 agonist ivuxolimab.

The CDR3 sequence is CATRDILEVDTQYF. The CDR3 bases are TGTGCCACCCGGGACATCTTGGAGGTAGATACGCAGTATTTT. This chain connects TRBV10-3 to TRBJ2-3, with a tentative D call TRBD1 (6 bases). The CDR3 is 14 amino acids. Germline assignment: CDR1 ENHRY and CDR2 SYGVKD. Trimming removed 10 bases from V and 5 bases from J, with 19 bases in between.